This note documents a single TCR beta chain sequence. This entry comes from a study of blood T cell repertoires in COVID-19. Study details: Sources were T cells, B-cell-depleted T cells, or PBMCs; the material itself was cDNA or gDNA.

This CDR3 region has 17 residues. Trimming shortened V by 0 bases and J by 2 bases, and 14 bases separated the two germline ends. The germline V gene encodes CDR1 LNHDA and CDR2 SQIVND (reference sequence). Original methodology: Estimates of nucleated cell counts were drawn from the amplification of reference gene primers. The repertoire was sequenced with immunoSEQ multiplex PCR; TCRdb's copy has only in-frame clones and lacks some. The V and J calls and clone size were taken over from that table, and D and trimming were inferred from the DNA. The sample consists of about 180,000 clones, 86% of them appearing once.

V and J are TRBV19 and TRBJ1-5, with D perhaps TRBD1 (5 bases). The TCR comes from a woman aged 25 to 39 with active or convalescent COVID-19. Specimen: peripheral blood. The CDR3 is CASSIDASGGGNQPQHF. CDR3 coding DNA: TGTGCCAGTAGTATAGATGCTTCCGGGGGGGGCAATCAGCCCCAGCATTTT.